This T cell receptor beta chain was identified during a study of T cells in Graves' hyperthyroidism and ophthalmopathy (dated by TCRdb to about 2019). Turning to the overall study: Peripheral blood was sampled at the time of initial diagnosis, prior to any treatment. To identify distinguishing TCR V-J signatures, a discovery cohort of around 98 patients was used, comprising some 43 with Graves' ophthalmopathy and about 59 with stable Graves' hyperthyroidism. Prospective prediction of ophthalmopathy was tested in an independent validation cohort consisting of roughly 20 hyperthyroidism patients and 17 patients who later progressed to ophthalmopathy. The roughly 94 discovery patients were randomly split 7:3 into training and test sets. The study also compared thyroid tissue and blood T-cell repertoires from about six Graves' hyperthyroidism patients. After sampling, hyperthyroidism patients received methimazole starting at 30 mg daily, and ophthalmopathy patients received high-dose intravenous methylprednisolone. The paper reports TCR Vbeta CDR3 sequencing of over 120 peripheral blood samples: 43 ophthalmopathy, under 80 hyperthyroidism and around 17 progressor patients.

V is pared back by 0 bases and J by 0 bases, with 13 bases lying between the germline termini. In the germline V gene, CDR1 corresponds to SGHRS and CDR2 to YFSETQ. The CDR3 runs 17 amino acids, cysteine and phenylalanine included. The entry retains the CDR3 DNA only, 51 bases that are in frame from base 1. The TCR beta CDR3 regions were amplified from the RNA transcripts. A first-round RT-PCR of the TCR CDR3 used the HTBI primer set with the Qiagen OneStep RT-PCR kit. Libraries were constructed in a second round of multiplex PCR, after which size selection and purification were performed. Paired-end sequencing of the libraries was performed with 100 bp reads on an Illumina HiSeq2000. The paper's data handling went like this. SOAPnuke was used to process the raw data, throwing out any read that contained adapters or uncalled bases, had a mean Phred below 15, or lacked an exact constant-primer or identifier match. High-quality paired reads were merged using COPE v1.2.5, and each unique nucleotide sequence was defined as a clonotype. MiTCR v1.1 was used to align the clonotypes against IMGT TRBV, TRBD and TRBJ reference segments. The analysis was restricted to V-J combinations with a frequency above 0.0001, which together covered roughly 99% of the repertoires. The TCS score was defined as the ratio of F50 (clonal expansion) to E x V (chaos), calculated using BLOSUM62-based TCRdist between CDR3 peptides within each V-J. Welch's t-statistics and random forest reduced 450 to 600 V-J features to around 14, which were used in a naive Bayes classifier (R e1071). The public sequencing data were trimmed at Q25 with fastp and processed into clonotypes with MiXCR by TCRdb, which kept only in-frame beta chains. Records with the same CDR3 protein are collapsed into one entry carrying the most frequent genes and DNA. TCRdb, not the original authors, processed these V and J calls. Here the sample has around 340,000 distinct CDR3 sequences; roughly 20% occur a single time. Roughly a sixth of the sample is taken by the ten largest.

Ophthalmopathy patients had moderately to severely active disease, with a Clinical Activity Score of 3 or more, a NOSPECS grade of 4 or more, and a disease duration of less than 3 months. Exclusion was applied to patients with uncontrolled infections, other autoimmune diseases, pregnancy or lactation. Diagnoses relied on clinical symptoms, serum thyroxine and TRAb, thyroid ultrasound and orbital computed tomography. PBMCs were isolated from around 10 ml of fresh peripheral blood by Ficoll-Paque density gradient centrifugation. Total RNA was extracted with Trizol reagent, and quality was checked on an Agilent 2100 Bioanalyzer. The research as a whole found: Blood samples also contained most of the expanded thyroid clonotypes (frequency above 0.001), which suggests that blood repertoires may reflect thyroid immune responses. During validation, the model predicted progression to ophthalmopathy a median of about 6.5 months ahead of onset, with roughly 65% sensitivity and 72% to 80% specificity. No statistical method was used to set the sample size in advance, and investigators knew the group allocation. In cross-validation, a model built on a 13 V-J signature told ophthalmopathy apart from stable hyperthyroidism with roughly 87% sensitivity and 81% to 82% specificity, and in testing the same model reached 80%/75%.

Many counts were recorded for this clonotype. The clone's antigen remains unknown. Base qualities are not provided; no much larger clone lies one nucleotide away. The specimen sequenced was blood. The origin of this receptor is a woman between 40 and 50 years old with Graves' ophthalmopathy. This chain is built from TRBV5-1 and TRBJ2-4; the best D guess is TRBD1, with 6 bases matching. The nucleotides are TGCGCCAGCAGCTTGGATGGACAGTCGATAGCCAAAAACATTCAGTACTTC. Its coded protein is CASSLDGQSIAKNIQYF. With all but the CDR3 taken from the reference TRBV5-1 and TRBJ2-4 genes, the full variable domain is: KAGVTQTPRYLIKTRGQQVTLSCSPISGHRSVSWYQQTPGQGLQFLFEYFSETQRNKGNFPGRFSGRQFSNSRSEMNVSTLELGDSALYLCASSLDGQSIAKNIQYFGAGTRLSVL.